The 31 T cell receptor beta chains given below trace back to one sample, sequenced in a study of neurological immune-mediated disorders. MiXCR, applied by TCRdb to the 5' RACE reads, yields one record per CDR3 protein. The repertoire holds approximately 50,000 distinct CDR3 sequences, with 10% as singletons. Sequencing used PBMCs. The source is a man aged 65 to 79 with HTLV-1-associated myelopathy (HAM/TSP).

This clonotype has a count of ten or more. The V and J genes are TRBV10-3 and TRBJ2-5, with 12 bases aligning to TRBD2. The trim removed 5 bases at V and 5 bases at J, leaving 6 bases unmatched. The CDR3 loop spans 15 amino acids. The V gene's germline CDR1 is ENHRY and CDR2 SYGVKD. CDR3 nucleotides: TGTGCCATCAGTTGGACTAGCGGGAACAGGGAGACCCAGTACTTC. Amino acid sequence: CAISWTSGNRETQYF.

This clonotype was recorded many times. The chain links TRBV5-1 to TRBJ2-7, with TRBD2 identical over 10 bases. CDR3 size: 15 residues. J was trimmed by 0 bases and V by 3 bases; bases with no gene match: 3. Germline-derived CDR1 and CDR2 are SGHRS and YFSETQ. CDR3 loop: CASSSGLASSYEQYF. CDR3 bases: TGCGCCAGCAGCTCGGGACTAGCGAGCTCCTACGAGCAGTACTTC.

This clonotype was picked up many times. V is TRBV5-1 and J is TRBJ2-5, with TRBD1 identical over 7 bases. The CDR3 runs to 15 residues. The germline CDR1 and CDR2 sequences are SGHRS and YFSETQ. The J segment lost 5 bases and the V segment lost 0 bases, leaving 7 bases of the junction unmatched. The CDR3 region is CASSLAGQPSETQYF. The CDR3 nucleotides are TGCGCCAGCAGCTTGGCGGGACAGCCGAGCGAGACCCAGTACTTC.

This clonotype was seen repeatedly, ten times or more. The V gene is TRBV7-2, the J gene TRBJ1-5, with 12 positions matching TRBD1. CDR1 and CDR2 from the germline V gene are SGHTA and FQGNSA. J gave up 5 bases and V 5 bases, and 7 bases lay outside the gene matches. CDR3 length equals 16 residues. CDR3 in DNA: TGTGCCAGCAGCCGCCGGGACAGGGGGCTGTATCAGCCCCAGCATTTT. Its protein is CASSRRDRGLYQPQHF.

This clonotype was recorded at least ten times. This sequence joins TRBV6-2 or TRBV6-3 and TRBJ2-6; D gene uncertain. Trimming took off 5 bases at V and 0 bases at J, with 17 bases between the two ends. This CDR3 spans 18 amino acids. The germline V gene encodes CDR1 MNHEY and CDR2 SVGEGT. CDR3 sequence reads: CASSPIYQRYSGANVLTF. CDR3 coding DNA: TGTGCCAGCAGTCCCATTTACCAGAGGTACTCTGGGGCCAACGTCCTGACTTTC.

This clonotype was picked up many times. The chain joins TRBV5-4 to TRBJ1-1; unclear D gene. Germline lookup yields CDR1 SGHNT and CDR2 YYREEE (reference sequence). There are 15 residues in the CDR3. V lost 0 bases and J lost 0, with 9 bases in between. CDR3 nucleotides: TGTGCCAGCAGCTTGGAGCCGGTGTTGAACACTGAAGCTTTCTTT. Translation gives CASSLEPVLNTEAFF. The variable domain in full, with the rest retrieved from reference TRBV5-4 and TRBJ1-1, is ETGVTQSPTHLIKTRGQQVTLRCSSQSGHNTVSWYQQALGQGPQFIFQYYREEENGRGNFPPRFSGLQFPNYSSELNVNALELDDSALYLCASSLEPVLNTEAFFGQGTRLTVV.

The chain uses TRBV24-1 and TRBJ2-2; D call uncertain. In germline, CDR1 is KGHDR, CDR2 SFDVKD. V was pared by 7 bases and J by 7 bases, with 12 bases between. This CDR3 has 13 residues. The CDR3 DNA reads as TGTGCCACCAGCTCCGAGAGGAACGGGGAGCTGTTTTTT. Its protein product is CATSSERNGELFF.

This chain links TRBV19 with TRBJ2-1, with TRBD2 identical over 9 bases. Germline CDR1 reads LNHDA; CDR2 reads SQIVND (reference sequence). CDR3 size: 15 residues. V shed 7 bases and J 0 bases; nucleotides not matched to a gene: 4. The CDR3 loop reads CASIPSGNSYNEQFF. DNA of the CDR3: TGTGCCAGTATCCCTAGCGGGAACTCCTACAATGAGCAGTTCTTC.

This clonotype was counted at least ten times. The chain links TRBV3-1 to TRBJ2-7; D is perhaps TRBD1 (5 bases). V was shortened by 6 bases and J by 6 bases, with 15 bases between the two germline ends. This CDR3 region has 13 residues. Germline V gene sequence: CDR1 LGHDT, CDR2 YNNKEL (reference sequence). The CDR3 DNA reads as TGTGCCAGCAGTCTCATAGGGGTTGGCGAGCAGTACTTC. Translated, it gives CASSLIGVGEQYF.

The sample holds many counts of this clonotype. CDR3 DNA sequence: TGTGCCAGCAGAAGGGGTATGAACACTGAAGCTTTCTTT. Its protein is CASRRGMNTEAFF. The genes are TRBV25-1 and TRBJ1-1; possible D gene TRBD1, 5 bases. The germline gives CDR1 MGHDK, CDR2 SYGVNS. This CDR3 spans 13 amino acids. Trimming shortened V by 6 bases and J by 0 bases, and 8 bases separated the two germline ends.

This clonotype has more than one count but fewer than ten. The chain recombines TRBV7-2 with TRBJ1-2, with no clear D. Trimming stripped 11 bases from V and 4 bases from J, with 14 bases between. This CDR3 spans 12 amino acids. Per germline, CDR1 SGHTA and CDR2 FQGNSA. This CDR3 reads CAQTLEAYGYTF. In DNA form, the CDR3 reads TGTGCCCAAACCCTGGAGGCCTATGGCTACACCTTC. Variable domain in full (rest from reference TRBV7-2 and TRBJ1-2): GAGVSQSPSNKVTEKGKDVELRCDPISGHTALYWYRQSLGQGLEFLIYFQGNSAPDKSGLPSDRFSAERTGGSVSTLTIQRTQQEDSAVYLCAQTLEAYGYTFGSGTRLTVV.

This clonotype was found many times. This chain connects TRBV5-6 to TRBJ1-2; 12 positions agree with TRBD1. The CDR3 totals 14 residues. Trimming at V came to 4 bases and at J to 8 bases, leaving 6 bases not matched to a gene. Germline V gives CDR1 SGHDT, CDR2 YYEEEE. The CDR3, as DNA: TGTGCCAGCAGCACCGGGACAGGGGGCTGGGGCTACACCTTC. Translation gives CASSTGTGGWGYTF.

The V and J genes are TRBV11-1 and TRBJ2-1; unclear D gene. Germline CDR1 and CDR2: SGHAT and FQDESV (reference sequence). V was clipped by 5 bases and J by 8 bases, with 16 bases between them. CDR3 size: 14 residues. This CDR3 is CASSTRRTSHEQFF. The DNA for the CDR3 is TGTGCCAGCAGCACCAGGCGGACCTCCCATGAGCAGTTCTTC. Complete variable domain (other parts from reference TRBV11-1 and TRBJ2-1): EAEVAQSPRYKITEKSQAVAFWCDPISGHATLYWYRQILGQGPELLVQFQDESVVDDSQLPKDRFSAERLKGVDSTLKIQPAELGDSAMYLCASSTRRTSHEQFFGPGTRLTVL.

This clonotype occurred many times. The V and J genes are TRBV27 and TRBJ1-6; 7 nucleotides match TRBD1. The CDR3 is 18 amino acids. V lost 6 bases, J lost 4 bases, and 15 bases stayed unmatched. Germline values: CDR1 MNHEY, CDR2 SMNVEV (reference sequence). In DNA, the CDR3 is TGTGCCAGCAGCCGTGGACAGGTTGGCACTAATTATAATTCACCCCTCCACTTT. This gives the protein CASSRGQVGTNYNSPLHF.

This clonotype was observed at least ten times. The CDR3 DNA is TGCAGCACTAAGGGCACAGATACGCAGTATTTT. Its protein is CSTKGTDTQYF. This chain uses TRBV29-1 with TRBJ2-3; no clear D gene. Trimming removed 8 bases at V and 1 base at J, with 7 bases between. Looked up from germline, CDR1 is SQVTM and CDR2 is ANQGSEA. This CDR3 is 11 amino acids long.

Ten or more counts support this clonotype. The chain couples TRBV7-9 to TRBJ2-3, with D possibly matching TRBD1 (7 bases). The germline V gene encodes CDR1 SEHNR and CDR2 FQNEAQ (reference sequence). This CDR3 spans 17 amino acids. The V end lost 1 base, the J end lost 11 bases, and 25 bases lay between the germline ends. CDR3 loop: CASSLGSEGAKIRQQYF. The CDR3 DNA sequence: TGTGCCAGCAGCTTAGGGTCGGAGGGGGCCAAAATTCGGCAGCAGTATTTT.

This clonotype came up many times. J is TRBJ1-3 and V is TRBV7-6; 8 bases fit TRBD1. The V gene's germline CDR1 is SGHVS and CDR2 FNYEAQ. This CDR3 has 18 amino acids. V gave up 5 bases and J gave up 2 bases; unmatched junction bases: 14. CDR3 in amino acids: CASSLQKSGGRPGNTIYF. The CDR3 region has the DNA TGTGCCAGCAGCCTGCAAAAATCAGGGGGCCGCCCTGGAAACACCATATATTTT.

This clonotype was seen at least ten times. V is TRBV6-1 and J is TRBJ1-1; 7 nucleotides match TRBD1. CDR1 is MNHNS, CDR2 SASEGT, per germline. V lost 8 bases to trimming and J lost 6 bases; unmatched junction nucleotides: 12. The CDR3 is made up of 14 amino acids. CDR3 coding DNA: TGTGCCAGCCCCCGTGACAGGGACAGTCCTGAAGCTTTCTTT. Its protein product is CASPRDRDSPEAFF.

This clonotype was counted at least ten times. The rearrangement joins TRBV13 to TRBJ2-1, with D perhaps assigned TRBD1 or TRBD2 (5 bases each). Germline lookup yields CDR1 PRHDT and CDR2 FYEKMQ (reference sequence). Trimming cost V 6 bases and J 5 bases, with 17 bases left between them. This CDR3 contains 15 residues. CDR3 nucleotides: TGTGCCAGCAGTTTTGGGGACCCCTCGGACAATGAGCAGTTCTTC. Translating gives CASSFGDPSDNEQFF. Using reference TRBV13 and TRBJ2-1 for the parts outside the CDR3, the full variable domain is AAGVIQSPRHLIKEKRETATLKCYPIPRHDTVYWYQQGPGQDPQFLISFYEKMQSDKGSIPDRFSAQQFSDYHSELNMSSLELGDSALYFCASSFGDPSDNEQFFGPGTRLTVL.

This clonotype has a count of ten or more. The chain couples TRBV20-1 to TRBJ2-3; the D gene is possibly TRBD2 (7 bases). The germline V gene encodes CDR1 DFQATT and CDR2 SNEGSKA (reference sequence). V was shortened by 1 base and J by 6 bases, with 14 bases between the two germline ends. The CDR3 has 14 residues. As DNA, the CDR3 is TGCAGTGCTAGAGCTGGTGGGAGGGGGGATACGCAGTATTTT. The encoded protein is CSARAGGRGDTQYF.

This clonotype is termed medium-sized. This CDR3 is CASSGTVHQETQYF. CDR3 coding DNA: TGTGCCAGCAGCGGCACGGTCCACCAAGAGACCCAGTACTTC. J is TRBJ2-5 and V is TRBV9; D is unresolved. V was trimmed by 3 bases and J by 0 bases, leaving 9 bases between them. Looked up from germline, CDR1 is SGDLS and CDR2 is YYNGEE. The CDR3 runs 14 residues.

This clonotype was recorded at least ten times. The rearrangement links TRBV20-1 to TRBJ2-7; no clear D. Per germline, CDR1 DFQATT and CDR2 SNEGSKA (reference sequence). V lost 3 bases, J lost 0 bases, and 15 bases lay in between. This CDR3 is 15 amino acids long. The CDR3 nucleotides are TGCAGTGCTAGTTCTCGCAGGTCCTTCTCCTACGAGCAGTACTTC. Its translation is CSASSRRSFSYEQYF.

Many counts were recorded for this clonotype. V and J are TRBV20-1 and TRBJ2-1; TRBD2 might be the D (5 bases). Germline CDR1 DFQATT, CDR2 SNEGSKA (reference sequence). The CDR3 runs 15 residues. V was clipped by 4 bases and J by 0 bases, with 13 bases between them. The CDR3 DNA reads TGCAGTGCTAACCTAGCCTTGAGCTCCTACAATGAGCAGTTCTTC. It translates to CSANLALSSYNEQFF.

This clonotype has ten or more counts. The CDR3 region is CASSLRSTYEQYF. The DNA of the CDR3 is TGTGCCAGCAGTTTGCGAAGTACCTACGAGCAGTACTTC. The J gene is TRBJ2-7, the V gene TRBV12-3 or TRBV12-4, with no clear D. Trimming removed 3 bases from V and 2 bases from J, with 8 bases in between. CDR3 length: 13 residues.

In its sample, this clonotype was seen many times. The chain links TRBV2 to TRBJ1-5; D unresolved. Between the trimmed V and J ends, which lost 7 bases and 11 bases, there was a span of 12 bases. The CDR3 spans 11 residues. Germline assignment: CDR1 SNHLY and CDR2 FYNNEI. The CDR3 sequence: CASKSSVTQHF. The CDR3 DNA reads TGTGCCAGCAAGTCTTCGGTGACCCAGCATTTT.

This clonotype was seen repeatedly, ten times or more. V and J are TRBV12-3 or TRBV12-4 and TRBJ1-5; maybe TRBD1 (5 bases). Trimming took off 6 bases at V and 5 bases at J, with 14 bases between the two ends. This CDR3 contains 14 residues. CDR3: CASRARENYQPQHF. The CDR3 DNA reads as TGTGCCAGCAGAGCCAGGGAGAACTATCAGCCCCAGCATTTT.

This clonotype was detected ten times or more. The chain joins TRBV12-3 or TRBV12-4 to TRBJ1-2, with 7 bases fitting TRBD1. V dropped 3 bases and J dropped 4; count of bases not matched to a gene: 2. The CDR3 runs 13 residues. CDR3: CASSFRTGYGYTF. The CDR3 bases are TGTGCCAGCAGTTTCAGGACAGGCTATGGCTACACCTTC.

This clonotype has a handful of counts. This sequence joins TRBV4-1 and TRBJ2-1; 8 bases align to TRBD1. The CDR3 consists of 16 residues. Per germline, CDR1 MGHRA and CDR2 YSYEKL. Unmatched junction bases numbered 9, after V lost 0 bases and J lost 8 bases. CDR3 protein: CASSQDRRPGGYEQFF. In nucleotides, the CDR3 is TGCGCCAGCAGCCAAGATAGGCGCCCAGGGGGCTATGAGCAGTTCTTC.

To note about this clonotype: It may be a read error: a sequence one base away is much more abundant. The chain employs TRBV20-1 and TRBJ1-2; 7 bases fit TRBD1. V trimming: 5 bases; J trimming: 9 bases; junction bases outside the gene matches: 12. The CDR3 spans 13 residues. Germline CDR1 and CDR2: DFQATT and SNEGSKA (reference sequence). The CDR3 loop is CSAGTTGTVCYTF. CDR3 bases: TGCAGTGCTGGGACCACCGGGACAGTCTGCTACACCTTC.

This clonotype was observed at least ten times. The V and J genes are TRBV24-1 and TRBJ2-3, with a tentative D call TRBD2 (5 bases). Germline V gives CDR1 KGHDR, CDR2 SFDVKD. V was clipped by 3 bases and J by 3 bases, with 12 bases between them. The CDR3 totals 15 residues. CDR3 DNA sequence: TGTGCCACCAGTGATGAACCGGGATCGACAGATACGCAGTATTTT. The encoded protein is CATSDEPGSTDTQYF.

This clonotype was seen at least ten times. The chain combines TRBV14 with TRBJ2-7; D gene uncertain. CDR1 and CDR2 (germline): SGHDN, FVKESK. This CDR3 region has 13 residues. V lost 5 bases, J lost 2 bases, and 10 bases lay in between. CDR3 DNA sequence: TGTGCCAGCAGCGGATCTGCCCCCTACGAGCAGTACTTC. Translated, it gives CASSGSAPYEQYF.